This note documents a single T cell receptor (beta chain) sequence. Its antigen target is currently unknown. Within one base of it there is no much larger clone, and no base qualities were kept. This sample is part of a study of blood T cell repertoires in COVID-19 (dated by TCRdb to between 2020 and 2021). About the full investigation: Samples covering the acute and convalescent phases of COVID-19 were provided by collaborators in the United States, Italy and Spain. The prospective study material was composed of cDNA or gDNA derived from T cells, B-cell-depleted T cells, or PBMCs. The dataset comprised deeply sampled blood TCRbeta repertoires from subjects exposed to, actively infected with, or recovered from COVID-19. A freely available public database, intended as a resource for researchers studying the immune response to SARS-CoV-2, is where the repertoires were released. The samples were drawn from two sources: the first 160 participants of the ongoing ImmuneRACE study, and 1,200 or so subjects contributed by 6 global collaborators. Nearly every sample came with metadata listing a de-identified subject ID, COVID-19 status, age in years and sex. Where available, HLA class I and class II types were obtained from metadata supplied by the sample provider rather than from assay-based typing. Results and caveats for the whole study, not just this receptor: The quantity of clinical and demographic metadata differed by source and by participant and was supplied without curation.

The germline V gene provides CDR1 MDHEN and CDR2 SYDVKM. The cysteine opens and the phenylalanine closes a CDR3 of 14 amino acids. The CDR3 DNA has 42 bases and is translated from base 1. The germline V and J ends show losses of 4 bases and 11 bases respectively, and no gene match explains 11 bases of the junction. Whole blood was collected in K2EDTA tubes by collaborating institutions according to the institutions' own protocols. For TCRbeta analysis, collaborator samples were shipped as frozen whole blood, as isolated PBMCs, or as DNA extracted from either sample type. TCRbeta CDR3 regions were amplified from genomic DNA using the immunoSEQ Assay, a bias-controlled multiplex PCR. Processing in the source paper ran as follows. The number of nucleated cells in each sample was estimated from the amplification of reference gene primers within the assay. To quantify the absolute abundance of each unique TCRbeta CDR3 rearrangement, sequence reads were collapsed and filtered. For each sample, productive Simpson clonality was calculated as the square root of Simpson's diversity index over productive rearrangements. In TCRdb, the immuneACCESS table is reduced to in-frame sequences with V and J assigned. These tables do not hold every clone; where another copy was compared, an unresolved V gene accounts for under half, and the others remain unexplained. Clone size and V and J calls were adopted from that table, with D and trimming inferred from the DNA. The sample table shows some 200,000 clones, and around 90% are seen once. 2.7% of the sample is held by the ten biggest clonotypes.

This clonotype was obtained from a middle-aged man with active or convalescent COVID-19. The receptor chain draws on TRBV28 and TRBJ1-5, with 7 junctional bases fitting TRBD1. The material sequenced was peripheral blood. The CDR3 sequence is CASSSPYRGPTQHF. In nucleotides, the sequence is TGTGCCAGCAGTTCCCCTTACAGGGGACCGACCCAGCATTTT.